What follows describes a single T cell receptor beta chain. The record originates from a study of cytomegalovirus exposure and HLA in healthy donors. The CDR3 extends over 14 amino acids. Germline lookup yields CDR1 MDHEN and CDR2 SYDVKM. Trimming stripped 7 bases from V and 6 bases from J, with 16 bases between. It was with 60 Vbeta and 13 Jbeta primers that the PCR ran. Assay: immunoSEQ multiplex PCR; the TCRdb copy retains only in-frame clones and omits some. The repertoire has about 140,000 clones, about 80% of them found once; the top ten carry around 2%. The receptor was isolated from a man aged 25-40 years in good health and CMV-seronegative. Specimen: PBMCs. The chain carries TRBV28 and TRBJ2-1; D perhaps matches TRBD2 (6 bases). The CDR3 sequence is CASTGGVSVNEQFF. The CDR3 DNA reads TGTGCCAGCACAGGCGGGGTGTCAGTCAATGAGCAGTTCTTC.